The table lists the clone carrying this TCR beta chain with a few counts. The CDR3 extends over 13 amino acids. Germline values: CDR1 MNHNS, CDR2 SASEGT. Trimming cost V 6 bases and J 1 base, with 7 bases left between them. These data come from a study of blood T cell repertoires in COVID-19. Study in general: T cells, B-cell-depleted T cells, or PBMCs provided the cDNA or gDNA that served as material.

Authors' analysis steps: By means of reference gene primer amplification, nucleated cell counts were estimated. Clones were sequenced by immunoSEQ multiplex PCR, and TCRdb holds only the in-frame ones, with some missing. Clonal size and the V and J genes are those of that table, whereas D and trimming came from the DNA. The table shows some 210,000 clones, with approximately 84% occurring only once. The chain combines TRBV6-1 with TRBJ1-3; the D is unclear. This TCR was sampled from a woman aged 70-85 years with active or convalescent COVID-19. Sequenced sample: peripheral blood. DNA for the CDR3: TGTGCCAGCAGCTTTCTATCTGGAAACACCATATATTTT. Its translation is CASSFLSGNTIYF.